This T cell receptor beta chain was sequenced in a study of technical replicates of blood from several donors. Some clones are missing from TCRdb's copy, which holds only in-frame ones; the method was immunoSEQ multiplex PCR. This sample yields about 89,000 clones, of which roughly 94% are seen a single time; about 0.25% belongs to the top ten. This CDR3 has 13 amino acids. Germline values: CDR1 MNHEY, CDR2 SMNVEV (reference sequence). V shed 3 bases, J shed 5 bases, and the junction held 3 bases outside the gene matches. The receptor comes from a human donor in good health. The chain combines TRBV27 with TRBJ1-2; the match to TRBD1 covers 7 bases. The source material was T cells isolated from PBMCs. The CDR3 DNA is TGTGCCAGCAGTTTTGGCAGGGGGTATGGCTACACCTTC. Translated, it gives CASSFGRGYGYTF.